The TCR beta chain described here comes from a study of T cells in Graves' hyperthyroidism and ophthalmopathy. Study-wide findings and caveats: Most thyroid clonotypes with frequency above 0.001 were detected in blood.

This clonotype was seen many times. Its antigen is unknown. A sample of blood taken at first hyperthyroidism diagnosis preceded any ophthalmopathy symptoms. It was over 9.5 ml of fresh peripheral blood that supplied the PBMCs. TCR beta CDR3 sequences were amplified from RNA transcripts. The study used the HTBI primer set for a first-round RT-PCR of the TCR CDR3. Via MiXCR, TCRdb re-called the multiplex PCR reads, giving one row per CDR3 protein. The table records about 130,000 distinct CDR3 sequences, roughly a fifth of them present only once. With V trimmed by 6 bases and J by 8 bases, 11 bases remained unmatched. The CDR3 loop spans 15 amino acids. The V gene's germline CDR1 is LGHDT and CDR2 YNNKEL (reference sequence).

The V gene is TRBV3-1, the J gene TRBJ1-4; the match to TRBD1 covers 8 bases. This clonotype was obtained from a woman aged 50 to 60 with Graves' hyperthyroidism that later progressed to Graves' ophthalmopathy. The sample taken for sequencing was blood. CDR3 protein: CASSRNRGTREKLFF. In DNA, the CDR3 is TGTGCCAGCAGTCGGAACAGGGGGACGAGGGAAAAACTGTTTTTT.